This T cell receptor beta chain was found in a study of long-term antiretroviral therapy in people with HIV. Findings of the study overall: Comparison with controls showed narrower CDR3 length ranges in HIV repertoires.

The libraries were made with immunoSEQ v3.0 at survey level. A target of roughly 40,000-50,000 T-cell genomes per sample was set for sequencing. TCRdb keeps only in-frame clones here, not all; method: immunoSEQ multiplex PCR. Of around 29,000 clones listed, about 95% are singletons. On this clone itself: What it recognizes is unknown.

V was pared by 3 bases and J by 4 bases, with 13 bases between. Per the germline V gene, CDR1 is LNHDA and CDR2 is SQIVND (reference sequence). There are 15 residues in the CDR3. The sequence came from a young man with HIV. The sample was unsorted PBMCs, taken roughly 6 years after starting antiretroviral therapy. The gene calls are TRBV19 and TRBJ2-1, with D hard to call. The CDR3 loop is CASSILLTYYNEQFF. Here the CDR3 DNA reads TGTGCCAGTAGTATTCTTTTGACTTATTACAATGAGCAGTTCTTC.